The TCR beta chain described here comes from a study of human T cells and chemical hapten exposure. Overall study: On the upper back, patch tests were applied with 0.01% DPC and read at 6 days. Findings and caveats of the study: Expanded TCRs showed more large CDR3 clusters than pre-sensitization or healthy control sets.

The sample's time point: patch test 2, 6 weeks after DPC sensitization. As to treatment: therapeutic diphenylcyclopropenone sensitization with weekly scalp DPC. It was from unfractionated whole blood that total RNA was extracted. This clonotype was counted at least ten times. Its specificity is not known. TCRdb re-analysed the RACE reads in MiXCR, keeping a single row per CDR3 protein. Of hundreds of thousands of distinct CDR3 sequences in the sample, 6% to 7% are singletons; the top ten hold 4.5% to 6%. Germline values: CDR1 SGHTA, CDR2 FQGNSA. V gave up 5 bases and J gave up 3 bases; unmatched junction bases: 6. The CDR3 has 14 amino acids.

The gene calls are TRBV7-2 and TRBJ1-1, with 7 bases lining up with TRBD1. The sequence was collected from a young woman with alopecia areata. Some clones in this sample may be carry-over from other donors' samples. The material was whole blood, obtained in connection with sensitization to the hapten diphenylcyclopropenone (DPC). The CDR3 bases are TGTGCCAGCAGCCGACAGGGTCGGGACACTGAAGCTTTCTTT. This encodes CASSRQGRDTEAFF.